This is a list of T cell receptor delta chains from one sample in a study of gamma-delta T cells after stem cell transplantation. TCRdb re-identified clones in the RT-PCR reads via CATT. Of almost 3,000 delta-chain clones in the sample, about 33% are singletons; the top ten hold roughly 25%. The sample comprised gamma-delta T cells. These TCRs come from a human donor. It is not recorded whose cells these are; they may come from a transplant donor. Both conserved end residues are part of each CDR3. A clone size is listed for some rows: how often the clone was seen (once, few, many), or a class if it is expanded.

V,J,length,size,CDR3
TRDV2,TRDJ1,17,few,CACDVITGGTGTDKLIF
TRDV2,TRDJ1,16,medium-sized,CACDGLLGEYTDKLIF
TRDV2,TRDJ1,20,medium-sized,CACDTVVGGYSEGYTDKLIF
TRDV2,TRDJ3,20,-,CACDTVGTGESSWDTRQMFF
TRDV2,TRDJ1,14,few,CACDVWGTFDKLIF
TRDV2,TRDJ1,18,few,CACDTIPVGDKVTDKLIF
TRDV2,TRDJ1,18,-,CACDTVHGASHPSDKLIF
TRDV2,TRDJ1,14,medium-sized,CACDPIYHTDKLIF
TRDV2,TRDJ1,17,medium-sized,CACDNVLGEAYTDKLIF
TRDV3,TRDJ1,19,large,CACKAGTGGYRWYTDKLIF
TRDV1,TRDJ1,19,medium-sized,CALGETIYAGGSYTDKLIF
TRDV2,TRDJ1,16,medium-sized,CACDTVWERYTDKLIF
TRDV2,TRDJ1,19,-,CACDLVGSWGIRQNDKLIF
TRDV1,TRDJ1,21,few,CALGDLRDWGIRTGPTDKLIF
TRDV2,TRDJ1,20,-,CACDPVLGDTRVTHTDKLIF
TRDV2,TRDJ1,18,medium-sized,CACDKGGWGIKYTDKLIF
TRDV2,TRDJ1,16,few,CACDPLGDTTPNKLIF
TRDV2,TRDJ2,15,medium-sized,CACDSVGALTAQLFF
TRDV2,TRDJ3,18,medium-sized,CACDTGGYGAWDTRQMFF
TRDV1,TRDJ1,20,-,CALGELGLPLAGDYTDKLIF
TRDV2,TRDJ3,21,medium-sized,CACDYPVGGYAGSWDTRQMFF
TRDV1,TRDJ1,31,few,CALGELRPGLPTGGGSKAARDYLGYTDKLIF
TRDV1,TRDJ1,19,medium-sized,CALGEPLLHSNLGTDKLIF
TRDV2,TRDJ1,16,medium-sized,CACDTVGGGGLDKLIF
TRDV2,TRDJ1,15,few,CACDLLGDNTDKLIF
TRDV2,TRDJ1,14,-,CACGTVLSTDKLIF
TRDV2,TRDJ1,18,medium-sized,CACDTPWGIPSYTDKLIF